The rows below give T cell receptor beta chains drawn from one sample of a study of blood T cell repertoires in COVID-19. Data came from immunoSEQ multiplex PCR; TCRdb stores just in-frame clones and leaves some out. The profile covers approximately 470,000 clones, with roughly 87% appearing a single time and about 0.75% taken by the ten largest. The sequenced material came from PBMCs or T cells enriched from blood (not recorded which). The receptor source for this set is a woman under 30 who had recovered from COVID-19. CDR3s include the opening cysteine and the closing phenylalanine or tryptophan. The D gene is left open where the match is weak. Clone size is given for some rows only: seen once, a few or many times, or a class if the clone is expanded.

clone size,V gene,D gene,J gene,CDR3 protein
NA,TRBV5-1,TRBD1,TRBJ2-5,CASSRDRVQETQYF
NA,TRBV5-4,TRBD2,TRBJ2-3,CASSPSGGTSTDTQYF
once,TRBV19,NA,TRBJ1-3,CASSQDSGNTIYF
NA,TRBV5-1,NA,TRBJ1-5,CASSLTPPTGLNQPQHF
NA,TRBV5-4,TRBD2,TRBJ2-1,CASSLDGSGGARWFF
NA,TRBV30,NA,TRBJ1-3,CAWSVYWGQNSGNTIYF
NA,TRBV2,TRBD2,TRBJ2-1,CADSGASSDEQFF
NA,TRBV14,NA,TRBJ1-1,CASSQMMGAWNTEAFF
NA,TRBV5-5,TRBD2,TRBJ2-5,CASSLGAAGGPETQYF
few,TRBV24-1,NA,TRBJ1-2,CATSAGSNYGYTF
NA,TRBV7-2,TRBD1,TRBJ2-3,CASSVGQDSTDTQYF
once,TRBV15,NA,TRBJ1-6,CATSRVPFNSPLHF
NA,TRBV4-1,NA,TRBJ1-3,CASSQVLKGNRLSSGNTIYF
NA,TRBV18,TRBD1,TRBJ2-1,CASSPTLQGINEQFF
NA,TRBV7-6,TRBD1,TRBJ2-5,CASSLMGQGTVETQYF
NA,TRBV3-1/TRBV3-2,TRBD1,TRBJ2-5,CASSQYQGEGETQYF
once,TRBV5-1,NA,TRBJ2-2,CASSLPSEVANTGELFF
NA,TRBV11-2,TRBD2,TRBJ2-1,CASSSSGGPSDEQFF
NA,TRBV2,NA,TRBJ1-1,CASRGRRDTEAFF
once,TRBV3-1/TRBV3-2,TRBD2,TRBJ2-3,CASSHRPSSGAPKVAQYF